The following is a T cell receptor beta chain sequence with its context. Its antigen is not known. The data were obtained in a study of post-analysis software for immune sequencing data. Study observations and caveats: The authors found that F measure strongly co-clustered same-batch samples. About five TRBV segments occurring more often in patients than controls included TRBV5-6, TRBV5-1 and TRBV20-1.

Carried by the TCR beta cDNA libraries were unique molecular identifiers. MiXCR was run by TCRdb on the PCR reads, yielding one entry per CDR3 protein. The sample shows about 430,000 distinct CDR3 sequences, roughly 38% of them seen only once. The CDR3 has 15 residues. The chain joins TRBV12-3 or TRBV12-4 to TRBJ2-5; D is unresolved. Gene TRBJ2-7 matches the end of the DNA better, so the J call may be wrong. Sequenced: blood. The TCR comes from a girl aged 2-9 years with multiple sclerosis. The CDR3 region is CASSFEETPALEQYF. In DNA, the CDR3 is TGTGCCAGCAGTTTTGAAGAGACTCCGGCTCTCGAGCAGTACTTC.